Following are 6 T cell receptor beta chains from one sample sequenced in a study of T-cell reconstitution after alpha-beta-depleted transplantation in children. During its preparation, the TCRbeta library received unique molecular identifiers. TCRdb re-analysed the PCR reads in MiXCR, keeping a single row per CDR3 protein. This sample has more than 250,000 distinct CDR3 sequences, with 9.9% found just once. The sequencing here drew on PBMCs from the stem cell graft donor, taken from the stem cell graft. The receptors were gathered from a human donor who donated a stem cell graft to a child with SCID.

This clonotype was recorded many times. The chain is built from TRBV5-1 and TRBJ1-6; maybe TRBD1 (6 bases). The V gene's germline CDR1 is SGHRS and CDR2 YFSETQ. The CDR3 length is 14 residues. Trimming stripped 4 bases from V and 14 bases from J, with 19 bases between. In DNA form, the CDR3 reads TGCGCCAGCAGCATTGGACAGTCCGGGTTGGCCCTCCACTTT. Translated, it gives CASSIGQSGLALHF.

V gene TRBV7-8 combines with J gene TRBJ2-5, with D possibly being TRBD1 (5 bases). V lost 8 bases to trimming and J lost 4 bases, with 11 bases between them. The CDR3 has 12 amino acids. Germline V CDR1 and CDR2: SGHVS, FQNEAQ. CDR3 in DNA: TGTGCCAGCGACCAGGGTGGAGAGACCCAGTACTTC. This codes for CASDQGGETQYF.

This clonotype has at least ten counts. The chain links TRBV24-1 to TRBJ2-1; 7 nucleotides match TRBD2. The trim removed 3 bases at V and 6 bases at J, leaving 7 bases unmatched. Germline V gives CDR1 KGHDR, CDR2 SFDVKD. The CDR3 runs 15 residues. CDR3 residues: CATSDPSGPGNEQFF. CDR3 DNA: TGTGCCACCAGTGATCCTAGCGGTCCTGGCAATGAGCAGTTCTTC.

The gene calls are TRBV19 and TRBJ2-2, with TRBD1 matching over 9 bases. The CDR3 covers 15 residues. The ends lost 4 bases at V and 6 bases at J; junction bases unmatched: 6. The germline V gene encodes CDR1 LNHDA and CDR2 SQIVND (reference sequence). The CDR3 DNA reads as TGTGCCAGTAGTAAGATACAGGGGGCGGCCGGGGAGCTGTTTTTT. As protein: CASSKIQGAAGELFF.

This clonotype was seen repeatedly, ten times or more. V and J are TRBV5-4 and TRBJ2-3, with 9 bases that match TRBD2. Germline CDR1 is SGHNT and CDR2 is YYREEE (reference sequence). This CDR3 has 17 residues. Losses at the gene ends were 0 bases for V and 7 bases for J; bases not matched to a gene: 12. In DNA, the CDR3 is TGTGCCAGCAGCTTGGATCCCGCGGCTAGCGGGGTGTATACGCAGTATTTT. This translates into CASSLDPAASGVYTQYF.

In its sample, this clonotype was seen many times. The chain combines TRBV7-8 with TRBJ1-1; D not resolved. Trimming cost V 1 base and J 4 bases, with 4 bases left between them. There are 12 residues in the CDR3. From germline, CDR1 is SGHVS and CDR2 FQNEAQ. CDR3 DNA sequence: TGTGCCAGCAGCTTAGTCTTCACTGAAGCTTTCTTT. The encoded protein is CASSLVFTEAFF.